This TCR beta chain was documented in a study of cytomegalovirus exposure and HLA in healthy donors. Sequencing used immunoSEQ multiplex PCR; TCRdb keeps in-frame clones, though not all of them. This table has 110,000 to 150,000 clones, around 93% appearing once. Whole-study results and caveats: Associated with cytomegalovirus, according to the listing, were around 160 TCR beta chains. Most TCRs appeared rarely, but some public TCRs recurred in many donors. Three chains linked to CMV were shown in vitro to be specific for CMV antigens. Reports indicated that the classifier achieved high specificity and sensitivity in diagnosing cytomegalovirus status.

V shed 1 base and J 0 bases; nucleotides not matched to a gene: 3. Germline values: CDR1 SQVTM, CDR2 ANQGSEA. This CDR3 is built from 15 residues. Remarks on this clone: The antigen is unknown.

The sample taken for sequencing was PBMCs. This TCR derives from a man younger than 30 in good health and CMV-seropositive. V gene TRBV29-1 combines with J gene TRBJ2-1, with 7 bases identical to TRBD2. This CDR3 is CSVEVGGTSYNEQFF. The CDR3 bases are TGCAGCGTTGAAGTGGGGGGGACCTCCTACAATGAGCAGTTCTTC.